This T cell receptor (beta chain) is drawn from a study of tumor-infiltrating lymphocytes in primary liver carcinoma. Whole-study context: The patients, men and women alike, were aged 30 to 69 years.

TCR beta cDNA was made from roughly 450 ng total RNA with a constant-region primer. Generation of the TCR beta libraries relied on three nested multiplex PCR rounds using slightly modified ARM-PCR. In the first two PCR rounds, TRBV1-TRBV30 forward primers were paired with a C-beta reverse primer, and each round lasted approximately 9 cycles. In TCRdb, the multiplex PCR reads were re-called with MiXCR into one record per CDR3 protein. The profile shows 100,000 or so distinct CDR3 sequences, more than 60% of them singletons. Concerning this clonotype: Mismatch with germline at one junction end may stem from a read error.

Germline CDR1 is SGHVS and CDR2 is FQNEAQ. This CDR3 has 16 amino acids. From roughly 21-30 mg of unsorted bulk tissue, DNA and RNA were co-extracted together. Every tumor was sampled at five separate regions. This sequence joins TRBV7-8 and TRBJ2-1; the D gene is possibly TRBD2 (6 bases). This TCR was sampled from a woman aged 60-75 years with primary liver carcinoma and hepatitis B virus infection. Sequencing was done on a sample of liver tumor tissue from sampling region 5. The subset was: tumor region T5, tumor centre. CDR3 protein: CASNLVSRGKYNEQFF. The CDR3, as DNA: TGCGCCAGCAACTTAGTCTCACGGGGGAAGTACAATGAACAGTTCTTC.